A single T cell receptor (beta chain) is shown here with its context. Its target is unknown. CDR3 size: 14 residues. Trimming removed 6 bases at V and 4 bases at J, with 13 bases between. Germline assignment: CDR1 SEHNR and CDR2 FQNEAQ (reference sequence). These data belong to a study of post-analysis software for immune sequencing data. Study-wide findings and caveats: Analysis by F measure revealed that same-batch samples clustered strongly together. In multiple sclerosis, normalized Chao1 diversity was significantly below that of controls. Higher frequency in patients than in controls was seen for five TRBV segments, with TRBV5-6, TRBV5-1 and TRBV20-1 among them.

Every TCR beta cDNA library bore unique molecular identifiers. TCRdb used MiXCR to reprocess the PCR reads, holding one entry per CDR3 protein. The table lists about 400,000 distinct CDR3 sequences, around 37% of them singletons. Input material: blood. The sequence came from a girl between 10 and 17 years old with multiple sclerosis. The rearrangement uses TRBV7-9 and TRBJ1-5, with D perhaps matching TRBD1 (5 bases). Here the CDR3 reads CASSFDSTNQPQHF. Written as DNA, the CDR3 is TGTGCCAGCAGTTTCGACAGCACAAATCAGCCCCAGCATTTT.